This T cell receptor (beta chain) stems from a study of shared clonotypes between healthy human individuals. Study conclusions and caveats: The generation probabilities recorded for non-shared clonotypes fell below those of clonotypes shared by all four donors.

As regards this clone: Its target is unknown.

Method: immunoSEQ multiplex PCR; TCRdb's copy keeps in-frame clones and lacks some. The profile shows 80,000 to 100,000 clones, 60% to 75% of them singletons. Together with CD45RO+ cells, CCR7-negative CD45RA+ TemRA cells were included in CD8 memory. Germline CDR1 and CDR2: SGHAT and FQNNGV. The CDR3 runs 17 residues. The V segment lost 0 bases and the J segment 8 bases; nucleotides outside the gene matches: 11. The J gene is TRBJ2-1, the V gene TRBV11-2, with 9 positions matching TRBD2. The receptor was isolated from a young man in good health. Sequenced: memory CD8+ T cells sorted from blood. Indicated subset: CD45RO+ cells pooled with CCR7-negative TemRA cells. The CDR3 is CASSLEPAGGPRDEQFF. The DNA of the CDR3 is TGTGCCAGCAGCTTAGAACCAGCGGGAGGACCCCGGGATGAGCAGTTCTTC.